These 8 T cell receptor beta chains came from one sample sequenced in a study of response to subunit inactivated influenza vaccine. TCRdb re-called the RT-PCR reads with MiXCR, one entry per CDR3 protein. The sample records around 200,000 distinct CDR3 sequences, roughly 14% being singletons. The specimen comprised CD8+ T cells sorted from PBMCs, sampled roughly 5 days after vaccination. The receptors stem from a man between 50 and 59 years old who received an inactivated influenza vaccine.

V is TRBV5-6 and J is TRBJ2-5; TRBD2 matches at 11 bases. V dropped 2 bases and J dropped 2; count of bases not matched to a gene: 8. The CDR3 is 17 residues long. Germline V gene lookup returns CDR1 SGHDT and CDR2 YYEEEE. The CDR3 DNA follows: TGTGCCAGCAGCTTCGCTAGCGGGGGGTCGGTGCAAGAGACCCAGTACTTC. This translates into CASSFASGGSVQETQYF.

This clonotype turned up a few times. The rearrangement uses TRBV7-9 and TRBJ2-7; 7 bases are shared with TRBD2. Losses at the gene ends were 1 base for V and 3 bases for J; bases not matched to a gene: 6. The CDR3 has 15 amino acids. Germline CDR1 and CDR2: SEHNR and FQNEAQ (reference sequence). The CDR3 spells CASSLVPSGYYEQYF. CDR3 nucleotide sequence: TGTGCCAGCAGCTTAGTTCCTAGCGGATACTACGAGCAGTACTTC.

The J gene is TRBJ2-1, the V gene TRBV7-9; D is perhaps TRBD1 (6 bases). Germline V CDR1 and CDR2: SEHNR, FQNEAQ (reference sequence). The CDR3 consists of 14 residues. Trimming shortened V by 5 bases and J by 6 bases, and 14 bases separated the two germline ends. The CDR3 nucleotides are TGTGCCAGCAGCGAGGGGGACGGCCTCAATGAGCAGTTCTTC. Residues: CASSEGDGLNEQFF.

This clonotype was seen a few times. The chain combines TRBV12-3 or TRBV12-4 with TRBJ1-1; TRBD1 agrees at 7 bases. The CDR3 contains 13 residues. V was clipped by 7 bases and J by 11 bases; unmatched bases: 13. The CDR3 sequence: CASNHFVGQRAFF. DNA for the CDR3: TGTGCCAGCAACCACTTTGTGGGACAGAGGGCTTTCTTT.

V and J are TRBV12-3 or TRBV12-4 and TRBJ2-3; the match to TRBD1 covers 8 bases. Trimming removed 4 bases from V and 1 base from J; junction bases left unmatched: 10. The CDR3 length is 17 residues. CDR3: CASSSRTRGLGTDTQYF. The DNA for the CDR3 is TGTGCCAGCAGTTCCCGAACCAGGGGGCTGGGCACAGATACGCAGTATTTT.

V and J are TRBV4-2 and TRBJ2-2, with D unclear. Germline CDR1 is LGHNA and CDR2 is YNFKEQ. Trimming took 4 bases from V and 5 from J, leaving 11 bases between them. The length of the CDR3 is 14 residues. The DNA of the CDR3 is TGTGCCAGCAGCCCACTCGGTCAGACCGGGGAGCTGTTTTTT. It is translated as CASSPLGQTGELFF.

This clonotype was observed a few times. The gene calls are TRBV4-3 and TRBJ2-1; 9 bases are a match to TRBD2. The junction had 5 bases not matched to a gene; V was cut back by 2 bases and J by 3 bases. Germline V gives CDR1 LGHNA, CDR2 YSLEER. The length of the CDR3 is 16 residues. CDR3 sequence reads: CASSQSRTSVYNEQFF. CDR3 in DNA: TGCGCCAGCAGCCAAAGCCGGACTAGCGTCTACAATGAGCAGTTCTTC.

This chain connects TRBV7-2 to TRBJ2-7; the D call may be TRBD1 or TRBD2 (6 bases each). Germline assignment: CDR1 SGHTA and CDR2 FQGNSA. V lost 1 base and J 3 bases, leaving 19 bases between the germline ends. This CDR3 is built from 17 residues. The CDR3 reads CASSLGGASIRVYEQYF. As DNA, the CDR3 is TGTGCCAGCAGCTTAGGGGGGGCCTCCATCAGGGTCTACGAGCAGTACTTC. The complete variable domain, with remaining parts taken from reference TRBV7-2 and TRBJ2-7, reads GAGVSQSPSNKVTEKGKDVELRCDPISGHTALYWYRQSLGQGLEFLIYFQGNSAPDKSGLPSDRFSAERTGGSVSTLTIQRTQQEDSAVYLCASSLGGASIRVYEQYFGPGTRLTVT.